A single sample is the source of the 32 T cell receptor beta chains below, sequenced in a study of blood T cell repertoires in COVID-19. The protocol was immunoSEQ multiplex PCR, while the TCRdb copy is restricted to in-frame clones and leaves out a portion. Here the sample spans under 300,000 clones, around 89% being singletons. The sequencing input was peripheral blood. The origin of the receptors is a woman between 35 and 50 years old with acute or convalescent COVID-19.

This clone occurred once. The chain is built from TRBV21-1 and TRBJ1-5; the DNA was not used to check the table's D call, TRBD1. TRBV21-1 is labeled a pseudogene. The CDR3 is 16 residues long. CDR3 in amino acids: CASSNDSGDSNQPQHF. The DNA of the CDR3 is TGTGCCAGCAGCAACGATTCAGGGGATAGCAATCAGCCCCAGCATTTT.

The chain joins TRBV29-1 to TRBJ1-1, with 8 bases identical to TRBD1. The ends lost 6 bases at V and 6 bases at J; junction bases unmatched: 15. CDR3 length equals 15 residues. Germline V gene sequence: CDR1 SQVTM, CDR2 ANQGSEA. As DNA, the CDR3 is TGCAGCGTGGATGGACAGGGCGGGAAGGGCGCTGAAGCTTTCTTT. As protein: CSVDGQGGKGAEAFF.

The chain has TRBV5-1 and TRBJ1-1; a possible D gene is TRBD1 (5 bases). V lost 5 bases and J lost 1, with 15 bases in between. CDR3 length equals 15 residues. Per germline, CDR1 SGHRS and CDR2 YFSETQ. Written as DNA, the CDR3 is TGCGCCAGCAGATCCGCTCTAACAGGGAACACTGAAGCTTTCTTT. Translation gives CASRSALTGNTEAFF.

The rearrangement links TRBV18 to TRBJ2-3; TRBD2 aligns across 9 bases. The CDR3 sequence is 16 residues long. Germline lookup yields CDR1 KGHSH and CDR2 LQKENI. V was pared by 0 bases and J by 3 bases, with 4 bases of the junction left unmatched. Here the CDR3 reads CASSPPVRGGTDTQYF. The CDR3 nucleotides read TGTGCCAGCTCACCACCGGTGCGGGGGGGGACAGATACGCAGTATTTT.

The chain has TRBV7-9 and TRBJ2-6; 9 bases map to TRBD1. The germline gives CDR1 SEHNR, CDR2 FQNEAQ (reference sequence). The CDR3 sequence is 19 residues long. J gave up 1 base and V 1 base, and 8 bases lay outside the gene matches. The CDR3 coding sequence is TGTGCCAGCAGCTTAGAAACAGGGGGCACCTGGTCTGGGGCCAACGTCCTGACTTTC. Protein product: CASSLETGGTWSGANVLTF.

The chain uses TRBV19 and TRBJ1-5; D may be TRBD1 (5 bases). Germline CDR1 and CDR2: LNHDA and SQIVND (reference sequence). The CDR3 consists of 14 residues. V gave up 6 bases and J gave up 4 bases, with 13 bases separating them. The DNA of the CDR3 is TGTGCCAGTAGATTACCCGACAGTAATCAGCCCCAGCATTTT. This codes for CASRLPDSNQPQHF.

This chain joins TRBV6-6 and TRBJ2-2; D possibly corresponds to TRBD2 (6 bases). From germline, CDR1 is MNHNY and CDR2 SVGAGI (reference sequence). The CDR3 loop spans 16 amino acids. Trimming stripped 7 bases from V and 2 bases from J, with 17 bases between. For the CDR3, the DNA is TGTGCCAGCAACGACTACGGGGGTGATAACACCGGGGAGCTGTTTTTT. Its translation is CASNDYGGDNTGELFF.

V is TRBV18 and J is TRBJ1-4; maybe TRBD1 (6 bases). Looked up from germline, CDR1 is KGHSH and CDR2 is LQKENI. V lost 8 bases and J 7 bases, leaving 17 bases between the germline ends. This CDR3 is built from 14 residues. The CDR3 DNA is TGTGCCAGCCGAGAACAGGGCGGGAGTGAAAAACTGTTTTTT. Translation gives CASREQGGSEKLFF.

This sequence joins TRBV11-2 and TRBJ1-2; D possibly corresponds to TRBD1 (5 bases). The V gene's germline CDR1 is SGHAT and CDR2 FQNNGV. This CDR3 contains 13 residues. Deletions cut 5 bases from V and 2 bases from J, with 9 bases between. CDR3 nucleotide sequence: TGTGCCAGCAGCCCCGACAGCAACTATGGCTACACCTTC. Translating gives CASSPDSNYGYTF.

This chain uses TRBV3-1 (or the pseudogene TRBV3-2) with TRBJ1-5, with D uncertain. V lost 4 bases to trimming and J lost 2 bases, with 9 bases between them. CDR3 size: 14 residues. CDR1 LGHDT and CDR2 YNNKEL come from the germline V gene (reference sequence). The CDR3 reads CASSLSIGNQPQHF. CDR3 nucleotides: TGTGCCAGCAGCCTATCAATAGGCAATCAGCCCCAGCATTTT.

The gene calls are TRBV6-5 and TRBJ2-7; 7 bases map to TRBD1. Germline V gene sequence: CDR1 MNHEY, CDR2 SVGAGI. The length of the CDR3 is 14 residues. V lost 6 bases, J lost 7 bases, and 12 bases stayed unmatched. As DNA, the CDR3 is TGTGCCAGCAGAGGGAGACAGGGCCCGGGGGAGCAGTACGTC. Translation gives CASRGRQGPGEQYV.

The gene calls are TRBV6-5 and TRBJ1-2; no clear D gene. CDR3 length: 15 residues. Trimming cost V 0 bases and J 6 bases, with 14 bases left between them. Germline values: CDR1 MNHEY, CDR2 SVGAGI. CDR3 in amino acids: CASSYSRVGMDGYTF. The CDR3 bases are TGTGCCAGCAGTTACTCGAGGGTGGGCATGGATGGCTACACCTTC.

The chain is built from TRBV2 and TRBJ1-2, with D unclear. V was shortened by 4 bases and J by 5 bases, with 8 bases between the two germline ends. CDR3 length equals 12 residues. Germline V gives CDR1 SNHLY, CDR2 FYNNEI. CDR3 coding DNA: TGTGCCAGCAGTGGGCAATGGTATGGCTACACCTTC. It encodes CASSGQWYGYTF.

J is TRBJ2-3 and V is TRBV9; 12 nucleotides align to TRBD2. Losses at the gene ends were 3 bases for V and 6 bases for J; bases not matched to a gene: 5. This CDR3 spans 15 amino acids. Germline-derived CDR1 and CDR2 are SGDLS and YYNGEE. The CDR3 region is CASSALAGGADTQYF. CDR3 nucleotides: TGTGCCAGCAGCGCCCTAGCGGGGGGGGCCGATACGCAGTATTTT.

This clone was seen just once. The V call is TRBV5-6, the J call TRBJ1-2, with unresolved D. V lost 4 bases, J lost 3 bases, and 7 bases lay in between. Germline CDR1 reads SGHDT; CDR2 reads YYEEEE. This CDR3 is 12 amino acids long. The CDR3 loop reads CASSPGDYGYTF. The CDR3, as DNA: TGTGCCAGCAGCCCCGGGGACTATGGCTACACCTTC.

V is TRBV29-1 and J is TRBJ2-2; weak D call: TRBD2 (5 bases). This CDR3 is built from 12 residues. V gave up 7 bases and J gave up 3 bases, with 9 bases separating them. Per germline, CDR1 SQVTM and CDR2 ANQGSEA. The CDR3 region has the DNA TGCAGCGCTCCGGAGGACACCGGGGAGCTGTTTTTT. This encodes CSAPEDTGELFF.

CDR3 residues: CASSSIGGSEKLFF. The DNA of the CDR3 is TGTGCCAGTAGTTCCATCGGAGGGTCGGAAAAACTGTTTTTT. The chain carries TRBV19 and TRBJ1-4, with no clear D. The CDR3 spans 14 residues. V dropped 5 bases and J dropped 8 bases, with 15 bases sitting between them. Germline V gives CDR1 LNHDA, CDR2 SQIVND (reference sequence).

The chain recombines TRBV6-4 with TRBJ1-1; D gene unclear. Looked up from germline, CDR1 is MRHNA and CDR2 is SNTAGT. This CDR3 spans 13 amino acids. Trimming removed 4 bases from V and 6 bases from J, with 12 bases in between. The CDR3 nucleotides read TGTGCCAGCAGTGTGACGGAGTACTCTGAAGCTTTCTTT. The encoded protein is CASSVTEYSEAFF.

The V gene is TRBV11-2, the J gene TRBJ1-5; D possibly corresponds to TRBD1 (5 bases). V was cut by 5 bases and J by 1 base, with 9 bases left in between. The germline gives CDR1 SGHAT, CDR2 FQNNGV. This CDR3 contains 14 residues. For the CDR3, the DNA is TGTGCCAGCAGCCCGGGGGGGAGCAATCAGCCCCAGCATTTT. This codes for CASSPGGSNQPQHF.

This clone appeared once. V is TRBV5-4 and J is TRBJ2-5; a weak D match, TRBD1 (6 bases). This CDR3 is 14 amino acids long. Deletions cut 1 base from V and 4 bases from J, with 11 bases between. Germline V gene sequence: CDR1 SGHNT, CDR2 YYREEE (reference sequence). This CDR3 is CASSLRLGGETQYF. The CDR3 region has the DNA TGTGCCAGCAGCTTGCGTTTAGGGGGAGAGACCCAGTACTTC.

This rearrangement joins TRBV24-1 to TRBJ2-2, with TRBD1 matching 7 bases. Germline V lookup: CDR1 KGHDR, CDR2 SFDVKD. The CDR3 is 15 residues long. V dropped 2 bases and J dropped 3; count of bases not matched to a gene: 2. This chain's CDR3 is CATSDYTGDTGELFF. CDR3 sequence (DNA): TGTGCCACCAGTGATTACACAGGGGACACCGGGGAGCTGTTTTTT.

The J gene is TRBJ1-1, the V gene TRBV7-2, with unresolved D. V was shortened by 2 bases and J by 5 bases, with 9 bases between the two germline ends. The CDR3 extends over 13 amino acids. Germline CDR1 SGHTA, CDR2 FQGNSA. The CDR3, as DNA: TGTGCCAGCAGCTTACTGCCGCGGACTGAAGCTTTCTTT. It yields the protein CASSLLPRTEAFF.

This clone was recorded once. This chain links TRBV15 with TRBJ2-3; 8 bases match TRBD2. The CDR3 extends over 15 amino acids. Germline V gives CDR1 LNHNV, CDR2 YYDKDF (reference sequence). The V and J ends lost 4 bases and 0 bases, in that order; junction bases with no gene match: 3. CDR3 DNA sequence: TGTGCCACCAGCAACGGACTAGCAAGCACAGATACGCAGTATTTT. This translates into CATSNGLASTDTQYF.

CDR3 bases: TGTGCCAGCGGGGGTCCGCGGGACAGGGTTATTTGGGCCTACGAGCAGTACGTC. This translates into CASGGPRDRVIWAYEQYV. The chain joins TRBV2 to TRBJ2-7, with 9 bases identical to TRBD1. There are 18 residues in the CDR3. Germline CDR1 reads SNHLY; CDR2 reads FYNNEI. With 8 bases clipped from V and 2 bases from J, the junction kept 19 bases outside the gene matches.

CDR3 sequence reads: CASSRGLPGQVHEQYV. CDR3 coding DNA: TGCGCCAGCAGTCGGGGCCTACCCGGACAGGTCCACGAGCAGTACGTC. V is TRBV5-1 and J is TRBJ2-7; 7 nucleotides agree with TRBD1. CDR1 and CDR2 (germline): SGHRS, YFSETQ. The CDR3 totals 16 residues. V trimming: 5 bases; J trimming: 5 bases; junction bases outside the gene matches: 16.

J is TRBJ1-4 and V is TRBV5-1, with D tentatively TRBD1 (6 bases). From germline, CDR1 is SGHRS and CDR2 YFSETQ. Trimming left V 7 bases short and J 0 bases short, with 13 bases between. The CDR3 runs 15 residues. CDR3 sequence (DNA): TGCGCCAGCCGGGGGGCTTTAGCAACTAATGAAAAACTGTTTTTT. Encoded protein: CASRGALATNEKLFF.

This chain joins TRBV2 and TRBJ1-5; a possible D gene is TRBD1 (5 bases). The V gene lost 4 bases and the J gene lost 4 bases, with 11 bases spanning the gap. This CDR3 is built from 14 residues. Germline V gene data show CDR1 as SNHLY and CDR2 as FYNNEI. DNA of the CDR3: TGTGCCAGCAGTGTCTTGTCAGGGAATCAGCCCCAGCATTTT. Encoded protein: CASSVLSGNQPQHF.

The chain uses TRBV5-4 and TRBJ1-4, with no clear D. This CDR3 has 11 amino acids. Trimming removed 5 bases at V and 8 bases at J, with 7 bases between. Germline CDR1 and CDR2: SGHNT and YYREEE (reference sequence). The CDR3 region has the DNA TGTGCCAGCAGTAGAGGAGAAAAACTGTTTTTT. Its protein product is CASSRGEKLFF. The whole variable domain, remainder taken from reference TRBV5-4 and TRBJ1-4, is ETGVTQSPTHLIKTRGQQVTLRCSSQSGHNTVSWYQQALGQGPQFIFQYYREEENGRGNFPPRFSGLQFPNYSSELNVNALELDDSALYLCASSRGEKLFFGSGTQLSVL.

The CDR3 coding sequence is TGTGCCAGCGTACCGACTGTCCCTAATCAGCCCCAGCATTTT. The encoded protein is CASVPTVPNQPQHF. The chain couples TRBV6-5 to TRBJ1-5; D is unclear. V was clipped by 8 bases and J by 4 bases, with 15 bases between them. The CDR3 contains 14 residues. Germline V gene sequence: CDR1 MNHEY, CDR2 SVGAGI.

As to this clone: This CDR3 is also generated by other DNA sequences in the sample. The V gene is TRBV11-2, the J gene TRBJ1-3; 7 nucleotides line up with TRBD1. This CDR3 spans 15 amino acids. The junction had 6 bases not matched to a gene; V was cut back by 3 bases and J by 4 bases. The germline V gene encodes CDR1 SGHAT and CDR2 FQNNGV. The CDR3 DNA sequence: TGTGCCAGCAGCTTCTCGACAGGGCTAGGAAACACCATATATTTT. It yields the protein CASSFSTGLGNTIYF.

The rearrangement uses TRBV19 and TRBJ1-6; 7 nucleotides line up with TRBD1. Germline CDR1 is LNHDA and CDR2 is SQIVND (reference sequence). This CDR3 region has 17 residues. V dropped 2 bases and J dropped 6; count of bases not matched to a gene: 10. CDR3 sequence reads: CASSIYSGQIPNSPLHF. CDR3 DNA sequence: TGTGCCAGTAGTATATATTCGGGACAGATACCTAATTCACCCCTCCACTTT.

V gene TRBV5-1 combines with J gene TRBJ1-5; D not resolved. Germline loops: CDR1 SGHRS, CDR2 YFSETQ. The CDR3 has 13 amino acids. With 4 bases removed from V and 4 bases from J, the gap between germline ends came to 9 bases. CDR3 loop: CASSEGGNQPQHF. CDR3 nucleotides: TGCGCCAGCAGCGAGGGAGGTAATCAGCCCCAGCATTTT.